This TCR beta chain is drawn from a study of T cells of healthy individuals. TCRdb re-analysed the 5' RACE reads in MiXCR, keeping a single row per CDR3 protein. The sample lists approximately 58,000 distinct CDR3 sequences; approximately 15% were seen once. This CDR3 is 15 amino acids long. The ends lost 7 bases at V and 4 bases at J; junction bases unmatched: 8. Germline V gene data show CDR1 as MGHRA and CDR2 as YSYEKL. This TCR came from a human donor in good health. The chain couples TRBV4-1 to TRBJ2-1; 9 bases match TRBD2. CDR3 residues: CASTEGAGGYNEQFF. CDR3 in DNA: TGCGCCAGCACCGAGGGAGCGGGGGGTTACAATGAGCAGTTCTTC.